This entry lists 7 T cell receptor beta chains sequenced from one sample in a study of CD8+ T cells in alopecia areata. Treatment in this sample: oral pan-JAK inhibitor, 5-10 mg twice daily. RNA extraction and reverse transcription yielded cDNA as sequencing template. Assay: immunoSEQ multiplex PCR; the TCRdb copy retains only in-frame clones and omits some. Here the sample spans about 94,000 clones, about two thirds being singletons. Sequencing used CD8+ T cells sorted from blood, obtained at roughly week 45, from a patient treated with tofacitinib. Every receptor here comes from a human donor with alopecia areata.

The chain recombines TRBV14 with TRBJ2-5; D possibly corresponds to TRBD2 (6 bases). Germline loops: CDR1 SGHDN, CDR2 FVKESK. Between the trimmed V and J ends, which lost 0 bases and 2 bases, there was a span of 13 bases. The CDR3 is 16 residues long. CDR3 nucleotide sequence: TGTGCCAGCAGCCAAGATCGGGGAGGCTCTCAAGAGACCCAGTACTTC. Encoded protein: CASSQDRGGSQETQYF. Using reference TRBV14 and TRBJ2-5 for the parts outside the CDR3, the full variable domain is EAGVTQFPSHSVIEKGQTVTLRCDPISGHDNLYWYRRVMGKEIKFLLHFVKESKQDESGMPNNRFLAERTGGTYSTLKVQPAELEDSGVYFCASSQDRGGSQETQYFGPGTRLLVL.

This clone was found a few times. The CDR3 reads CSVYSVTTYEQYF. The CDR3 DNA reads as TGCAGCGTTTACAGCGTGACCACCTACGAGCAGTACTTC. V and J are TRBV29-1 and TRBJ2-7; D is unresolved. This CDR3 region has 13 residues. From germline, CDR1 is SQVTM and CDR2 ANQGSEA. Trimming took off 5 bases at V and 2 bases at J, with 13 bases between the two ends.

This sequence joins TRBV27 and TRBJ2-1; D remains unclear. The germline gives CDR1 MNHEY, CDR2 SMNVEV (reference sequence). The CDR3 runs to 14 residues. Trimming stripped 0 bases from V and 4 bases from J, with 7 bases between. Here the CDR3 reads CASSLSDAYNEQFF. In nucleotides, the CDR3 is TGTGCCAGCAGTTTATCGGACGCGTACAATGAGCAGTTCTTC.

V and J are TRBV4-3 and TRBJ2-2; TRBD2 is a possible D gene (5 bases). There are 13 residues in the CDR3. The ends were cut back, 0 bases at V and 8 bases at J, with 7 bases in the middle. Germline V gene data show CDR1 as LGHNA and CDR2 as YSLEER. CDR3 loop: CASSQDGEGELFF. CDR3 in DNA: TGCGCCAGCAGCCAAGATGGGGAGGGGGAGCTGTTTTTT.

The CDR3 DNA reads as TGTGCCAGCTGGCGCTGGGCAGGGAGTACGGACACCATATATTTT. It specifies CASWRWAGSTDTIYF. The V and J genes are TRBV2 and TRBJ1-3; a possible D gene is TRBD1 (5 bases). CDR3 length: 15 amino acids. CDR1 is SNHLY, CDR2 FYNNEI, per germline. V was cut by 8 bases and J by 8 bases, with 22 bases left in between.

This rearrangement joins TRBV6-1 to TRBJ2-1, with 7 bases matching TRBD1. In germline, CDR1 is MNHNS, CDR2 SASEGT. Unmatched junction bases numbered 8, after V lost 5 bases and J lost 4 bases. The CDR3 is 15 residues long. Written as DNA, the CDR3 is TGTGCCAGCAGTTGGACGGGACAGTCTTACAATGAGCAGTTCTTC. It encodes CASSWTGQSYNEQFF.

The V call is TRBV9, the J call TRBJ1-2, with 9 positions matching TRBD1. The V gene's germline CDR1 is SGDLS and CDR2 YYNGEE. The CDR3 spans 15 residues. After removal of 3 bases from V and 8 bases from J, the junction contained 11 bases not matched to a gene. The CDR3 sequence: CASSDRTGAMGGYTF. The DNA of the CDR3 is TGTGCCAGCAGCGACCGGACAGGGGCTATGGGGGGCTACACCTTC.